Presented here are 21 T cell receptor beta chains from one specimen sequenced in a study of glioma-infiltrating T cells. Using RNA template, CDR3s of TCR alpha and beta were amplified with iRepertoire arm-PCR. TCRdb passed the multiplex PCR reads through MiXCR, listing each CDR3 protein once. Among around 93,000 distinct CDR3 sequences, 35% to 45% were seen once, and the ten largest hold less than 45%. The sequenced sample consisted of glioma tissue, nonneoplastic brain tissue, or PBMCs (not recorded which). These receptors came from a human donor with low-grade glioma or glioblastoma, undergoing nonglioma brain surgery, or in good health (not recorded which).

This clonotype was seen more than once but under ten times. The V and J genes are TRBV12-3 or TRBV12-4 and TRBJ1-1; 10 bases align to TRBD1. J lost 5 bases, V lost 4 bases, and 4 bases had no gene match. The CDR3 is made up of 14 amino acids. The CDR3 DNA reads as TGTGCCAGCAGTTCAGACAGGGGGCAAACTGAAGCTTTCTTT. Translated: CASSSDRGQTEAFF.

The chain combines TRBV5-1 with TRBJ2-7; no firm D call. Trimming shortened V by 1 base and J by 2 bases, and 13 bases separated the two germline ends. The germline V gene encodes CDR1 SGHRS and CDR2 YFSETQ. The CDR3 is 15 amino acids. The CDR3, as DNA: TGCGCCAGCAGCTTGAGTTCCAGGAGAACCTACGAGCAGTACTTC. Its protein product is CASSLSSRRTYEQYF. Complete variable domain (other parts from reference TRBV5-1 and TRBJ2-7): KAGVTQTPRYLIKTRGQQVTLSCSPISGHRSVSWYQQTPGQGLQFLFEYFSETQRNKGNFPGRFSGRQFSNSRSEMNVSTLELGDSALYLCASSLSSRRTYEQYFGPGTRLTVT.

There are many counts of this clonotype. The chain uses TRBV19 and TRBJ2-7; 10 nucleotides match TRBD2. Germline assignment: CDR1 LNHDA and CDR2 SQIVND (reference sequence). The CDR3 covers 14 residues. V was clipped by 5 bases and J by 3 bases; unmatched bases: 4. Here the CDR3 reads CASSHGLADYEQYF. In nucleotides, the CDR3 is TGTGCCAGTAGTCACGGACTAGCGGACTACGAGCAGTACTTC.

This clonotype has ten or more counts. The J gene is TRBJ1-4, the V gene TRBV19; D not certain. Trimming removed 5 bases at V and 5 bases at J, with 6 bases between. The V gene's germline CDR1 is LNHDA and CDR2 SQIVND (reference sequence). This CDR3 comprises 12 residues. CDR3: CASSARNEKLFF. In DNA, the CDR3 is TGTGCCAGTAGTGCCCGAAATGAAAAACTGTTTTTT.

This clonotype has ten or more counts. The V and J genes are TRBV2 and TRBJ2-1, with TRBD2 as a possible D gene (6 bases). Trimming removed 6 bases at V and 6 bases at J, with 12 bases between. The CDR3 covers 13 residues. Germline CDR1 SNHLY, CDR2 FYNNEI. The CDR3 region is CASRGDFFNEQFF. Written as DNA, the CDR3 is TGTGCCAGCAGAGGGGACTTTTTCAATGAGCAGTTCTTC.

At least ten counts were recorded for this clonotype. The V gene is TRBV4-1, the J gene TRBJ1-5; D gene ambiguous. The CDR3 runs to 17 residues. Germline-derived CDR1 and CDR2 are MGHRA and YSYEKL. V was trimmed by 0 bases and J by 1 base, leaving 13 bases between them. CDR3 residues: CASSQDVGSLSNQPQHF. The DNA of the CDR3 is TGCGCCAGCAGCCAAGATGTAGGGAGCCTGAGCAATCAGCCCCAGCATTTT.

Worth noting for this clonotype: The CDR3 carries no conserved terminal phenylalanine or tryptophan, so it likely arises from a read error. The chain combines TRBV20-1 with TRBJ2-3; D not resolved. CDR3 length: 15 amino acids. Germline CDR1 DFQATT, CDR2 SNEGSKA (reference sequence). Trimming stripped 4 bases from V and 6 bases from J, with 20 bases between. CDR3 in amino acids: CSAIFSAGRPDTQYS. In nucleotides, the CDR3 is TGCAGTGCTATTTTCTCGGCCGGTAGGCCGGATACGCAGTATTCT.

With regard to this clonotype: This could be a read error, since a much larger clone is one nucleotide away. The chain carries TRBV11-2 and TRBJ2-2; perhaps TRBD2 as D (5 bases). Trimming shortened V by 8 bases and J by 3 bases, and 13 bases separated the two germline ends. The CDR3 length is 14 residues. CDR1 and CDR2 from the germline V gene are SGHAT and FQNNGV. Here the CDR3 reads CASGSDFYTGELFF. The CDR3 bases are TGTGCCAGCGGTTCGGACTTCTACACCGGGGAGCTGTTTTTT. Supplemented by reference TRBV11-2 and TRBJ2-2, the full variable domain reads EAGVAQSPRYKIIEKRQSVAFWCNPISGHATLYWYQQILGQGPKLLIQFQNNGVVDDSQLPKDRFSAERLKGVDSTLKIQPAKLEDSAVYLCASGSDFYTGELFFGEGSRLTVL.

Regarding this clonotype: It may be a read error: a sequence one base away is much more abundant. The CDR3 bases are TGTGCCAGCTCACCCGACAGGTCATCCAACAATGAGCAGTTCTTC. This translates into CASSPDRSSNNEQFF. V gene TRBV18 combines with J gene TRBJ2-1; maybe TRBD1 (6 bases). This CDR3 comprises 15 residues. CDR1 KGHSH and CDR2 LQKENI come from the germline V gene. V lost 3 bases to trimming and J lost 5 bases, with 14 bases between them.

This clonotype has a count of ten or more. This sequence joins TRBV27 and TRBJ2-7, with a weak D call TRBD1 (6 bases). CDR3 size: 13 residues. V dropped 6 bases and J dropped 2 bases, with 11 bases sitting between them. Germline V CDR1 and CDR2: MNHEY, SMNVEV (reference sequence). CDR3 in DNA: TGTGCCAGCAGGCATACAGGGACCTACGAGCAGTACTTC. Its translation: CASRHTGTYEQYF.

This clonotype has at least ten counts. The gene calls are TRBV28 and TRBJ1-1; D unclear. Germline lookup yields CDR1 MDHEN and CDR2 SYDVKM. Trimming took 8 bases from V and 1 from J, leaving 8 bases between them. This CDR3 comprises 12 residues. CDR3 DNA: TGTGCCAGCCGTACCGCGAACACTGAAGCTTTCTTT. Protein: CASRTANTEAFF.

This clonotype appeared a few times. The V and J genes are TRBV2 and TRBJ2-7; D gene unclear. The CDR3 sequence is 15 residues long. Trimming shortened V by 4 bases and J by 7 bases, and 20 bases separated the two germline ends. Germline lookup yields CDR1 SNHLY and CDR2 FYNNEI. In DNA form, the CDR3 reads TGTGCCAGCAGTGGCGTTAGGGATCTGGGTCGAGAGCAGTACTTC. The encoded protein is CASSGVRDLGREQYF.

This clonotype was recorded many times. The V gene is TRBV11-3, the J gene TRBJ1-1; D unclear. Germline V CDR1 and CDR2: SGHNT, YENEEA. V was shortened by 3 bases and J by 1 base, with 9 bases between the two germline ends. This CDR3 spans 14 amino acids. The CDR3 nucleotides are TGTGCCAGCAGCTTGGGGTATTCGAACACTGAAGCTTTCTTT. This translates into CASSLGYSNTEAFF.

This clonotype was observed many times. The CDR3 nucleotides are TGTGCCACCTGGACAGGGGGCAGAGAGGGAACTGAAGCTTTCTTT. Translated: CATWTGGREGTEAFF. The chain links TRBV24-1 to TRBJ1-1; 11 nucleotides match TRBD1. The CDR3 is 15 amino acids. V lost 9 bases to trimming and J lost 5 bases; unmatched junction nucleotides: 10. Germline loops: CDR1 KGHDR, CDR2 SFDVKD.

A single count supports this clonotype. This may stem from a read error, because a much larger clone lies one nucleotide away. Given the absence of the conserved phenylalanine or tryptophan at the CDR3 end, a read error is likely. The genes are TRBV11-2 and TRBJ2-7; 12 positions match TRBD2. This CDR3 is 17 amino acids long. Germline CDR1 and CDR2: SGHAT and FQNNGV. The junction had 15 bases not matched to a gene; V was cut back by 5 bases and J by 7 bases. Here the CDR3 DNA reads TGTGCCAGCAGCCCGATGGTTCTAGCGGGAGGGTCGGAAGAGCAGTACATC. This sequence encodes CASSPMVLAGGSEEQYI.

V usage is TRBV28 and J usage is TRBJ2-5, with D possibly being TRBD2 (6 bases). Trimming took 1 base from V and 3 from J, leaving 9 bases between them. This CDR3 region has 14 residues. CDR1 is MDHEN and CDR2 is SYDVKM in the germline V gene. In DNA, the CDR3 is TGTGCCAGCAGTTTATTAGCGGCAAAAGAGACCCAGTACTTC. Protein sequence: CASSLLAAKETQYF.

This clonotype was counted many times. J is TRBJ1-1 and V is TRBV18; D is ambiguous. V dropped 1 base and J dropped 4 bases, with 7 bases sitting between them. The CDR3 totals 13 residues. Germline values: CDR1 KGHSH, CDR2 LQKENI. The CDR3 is CASSPHSGTEAFF. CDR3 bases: TGTGCCAGCTCACCACATTCGGGCACTGAAGCTTTCTTT.

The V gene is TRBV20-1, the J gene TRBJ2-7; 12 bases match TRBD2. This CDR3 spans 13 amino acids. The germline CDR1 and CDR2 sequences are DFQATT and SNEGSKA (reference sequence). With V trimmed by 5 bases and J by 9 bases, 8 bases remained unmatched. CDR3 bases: TGCAGTGCTCCGACTAGCGGGAGCTTGGCGCAGTACTTC. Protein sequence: CSAPTSGSLAQYF.

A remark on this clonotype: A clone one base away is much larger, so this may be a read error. The DNA of the CDR3 is TGTGCCTGCAGCTTAGACCCGGGGAGCTCCTACAAGCAGTACTTC. Translating gives CACSLDPGSSYKQYF. This rearrangement joins TRBV7-3 to TRBJ2-7; D is possibly TRBD2 (5 bases). The CDR3 consists of 15 residues. Germline V CDR1 and CDR2: SGHTA, FQGTGA.

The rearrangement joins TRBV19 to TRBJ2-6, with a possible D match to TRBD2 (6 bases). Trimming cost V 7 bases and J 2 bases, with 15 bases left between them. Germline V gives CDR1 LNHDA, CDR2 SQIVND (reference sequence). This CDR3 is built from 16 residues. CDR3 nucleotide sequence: TGTGCCAGTACATTGTCGCGGAGGGCTGGGGCCAACGTCCTGACTTTC. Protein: CASTLSRRAGANVLTF.

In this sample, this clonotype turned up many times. CDR3 sequence reads: CASSYRSTDTQYF. The CDR3 nucleotides read TGTGCCAGCAGTTATAGAAGCACAGATACGCAGTATTTT. The V gene is TRBV6-1, the J gene TRBJ2-3; D ambiguous. The CDR3 runs to 13 residues. The V end was cut by 5 bases, the J end by 0 bases, with 6 bases between. The germline gives CDR1 MNHNS, CDR2 SASEGT.